This T cell receptor (beta chain) originates from a study of T cell responses to AZD1222 COVID-19 vaccine. This CDR3 is built from 15 residues. Trimming at V came to 5 bases and at J to 7 bases, leaving 6 bases not matched to a gene. Germline CDR1 is KGHDR and CDR2 is SFDVKD. This clone turned up a few times. TCRdb keeps only in-frame clones here, not all; method: immunoSEQ multiplex PCR. The sample has some 190,000 clones, 85% to 95% seen once. This clonotype was sampled from an adult in good health. Here the sequenced sample was peripheral blood, taken on day 0 of AZD1222 vaccination. The chain is built from TRBV24-1 and TRBJ2-1; the match to TRBD1 covers 11 bases. The CDR3 region is CATSGTGQGGNEQFF. CDR3 in DNA: TGTGCCACCAGTGGTACGGGACAGGGGGGAAATGAGCAGTTCTTC.